This TCR beta chain comes out of a study of cytomegalovirus exposure and HLA in healthy donors. Study-level information: Genetic ancestry analysis placed around four fifths of the roughly 400 donors that were genotyped in the Caucasian-associated cluster. Study observations and caveats: Researchers reported from a later analysis that most CMV-associated TCR beta chains appeared HLA-restricted.

A multiplex PCR was run with 60 Vbeta primers and 13 Jbeta primers. Some clones are missing from TCRdb's copy, which holds only in-frame ones; the method was immunoSEQ multiplex PCR. The sample holds some 130,000 clones, roughly 85% seen once. CDR1 and CDR2 from the germline V gene are SGDLS and YYNGEE. The CDR3 sequence is 13 residues long. V lost 0 bases to trimming and J lost 3 bases, with 6 bases between them. This clone was counted between two and nine times. Its antigen is unidentified. The specimen was PBMCs. The chain is built from TRBV9 and TRBJ1-1, with unresolved D. The clonotype originates from a man aged 40-49 years in good health and CMV-seropositive. The DNA for the CDR3 is TGTGCCAGCAGCGTAGGGAGTCACACTGAAGCTTTCTTT. It specifies CASSVGSHTEAFF.